One and the same sample provided the 30 T cell receptor beta chains below, sequenced in a study of control samples from healthy donors and cancer patients. Here immunoSEQ multiplex PCR was the method, and the copy in TCRdb shows in-frame clones only, minus some. The sample has approximately 76,000 clones, roughly 82% seen once. Sequenced sample: PBMCs. These receptors originate from a man between 60 and 75 years old with head and neck cancer.

The V gene is TRBV7-2, the J gene TRBJ2-2, with D tentatively TRBD1 or TRBD2 (6 bases each). The CDR3 totals 15 residues. Germline lookup yields CDR1 SGHTA and CDR2 FQGNSA. The ends were cut back, 2 bases at V and 5 bases at J, with 12 bases in the middle. CDR3 sequence reads: CASSLNGGLTGELFF. The CDR3 region has the DNA TGTGCCAGCAGCTTAAACGGGGGCCTTACCGGGGAGCTGTTTTTT.

This clone was seen only once. The V and J genes are TRBV10-3 and TRBJ2-3; 8 nucleotides agree with TRBD2. The junction had 8 bases not matched to a gene; V was cut back by 7 bases and J by 5 bases. Germline CDR1 reads ENHRY; CDR2 reads SYGVKD. The CDR3 contains 14 residues. This CDR3 reads CAINPGLEIDTQYF. Here the CDR3 DNA reads TGTGCCATCAACCCGGGACTAGAGATAGATACGCAGTATTTT.

This clone came up a few times. The chain has TRBV2 and TRBJ2-7, with 7 bases aligning to TRBD2. Germline trimming cut 9 bases from V and 2 bases from J; bases unmatched to any gene: 4. The CDR3 covers 12 residues. Looked up from germline, CDR1 is SNHLY and CDR2 is FYNNEI. In DNA, the CDR3 is TGTGCCAGTCGTCTAGCGGCCTACGAGCAGTACTTC. Translating gives CASRLAAYEQYF. The whole variable domain, filled in from reference TRBV2 and TRBJ2-7, reads EPEVTQTPSHQVTQMGQEVILRCVPISNHLYFYWYRQILGQKVEFLVSFYNNEISEKSEIFDDQFSVERPDGSNFTLKIRSTKLEDSAMYFCASRLAAYEQYFGPGTRLTVT.

J is TRBJ2-7 and V is TRBV10-3; weak D call: TRBD2 (5 bases). This CDR3 is built from 14 residues. Trimming left V 10 bases short and J 4 bases short, with 20 bases between. Looked up from germline, CDR1 is ENHRY and CDR2 is SYGVKD. CDR3 DNA: TGTGCCACCCGTAACGGGGATTCGACTTACGAGCAGTACTTC. Its protein product is CATRNGDSTYEQYF.

The rearrangement joins TRBV27 to TRBJ1-1; D not certain. V dropped 5 bases and J dropped 1 base, with 14 bases sitting between them. Germline V gives CDR1 MNHEY, CDR2 SMNVEV (reference sequence). This CDR3 comprises 15 residues. The CDR3 bases are TGTGCCAGCAGTCCAGAGCTGAACAGGAACACTGAAGCTTTCTTT. It yields the protein CASSPELNRNTEAFF.

The chain uses TRBV19 and TRBJ2-1, with 7 nucleotides matching TRBD2. This CDR3 comprises 17 residues. The J segment lost 3 bases and the V segment lost 5 bases, leaving 13 bases of the junction unmatched. In germline, CDR1 is LNHDA, CDR2 SQIVND (reference sequence). CDR3 nucleotides: TGTGCCAGTAGTGACCCCTCAGCGGGATCACACTACAATGAGCAGTTCTTC. Protein: CASSDPSAGSHYNEQFF.

A single count supports this clone. The gene calls are TRBV19 and TRBJ2-1; 7 bases fit TRBD2. V dropped 5 bases and J dropped 8; count of bases not matched to a gene: 12. The CDR3 is 15 residues long. Germline V gene data show CDR1 as LNHDA and CDR2 as SQIVND (reference sequence). The CDR3 sequence is CASSSRGRGADEQFF. CDR3 in DNA: TGTGCCAGTAGTTCCCGGGGGAGGGGAGCAGATGAGCAGTTCTTC.

The chain employs TRBV5-1 and TRBJ2-5; possible D gene TRBD2, 6 bases. The V gene lost 2 bases and the J gene lost 4 bases, with 21 bases spanning the gap. Germline CDR1 and CDR2: SGHRS and YFSETQ. CDR3 length: 17 residues. The CDR3: CASSLTTLAVRGETQYF. DNA of the CDR3: TGCGCCAGCAGCTTAACAACATTAGCGGTTAGAGGAGAGACCCAGTACTTC. The complete variable domain, with remaining parts taken from reference TRBV5-1 and TRBJ2-5, reads KAGVTQTPRYLIKTRGQQVTLSCSPISGHRSVSWYQQTPGQGLQFLFEYFSETQRNKGNFPGRFSGRQFSNSRSEMNVSTLELGDSALYLCASSLTTLAVRGETQYFGPGTRLLVL.

For the CDR3, the DNA is TGTGCCACCAGTGATTTCACGGGACAGGGGCAGGATACGCAGTATTTT. Protein: CATSDFTGQGQDTQYF. The chain employs TRBV24-1 and TRBJ2-3; 10 bases map to TRBD1. Germline CDR1 and CDR2: KGHDR and SFDVKD. V dropped 1 base and J dropped 6; count of bases not matched to a gene: 6. CDR3 length: 16 residues.

The V gene is TRBV5-6, the J gene TRBJ2-1; TRBD2 matches 9 bases. Germline-derived CDR1 and CDR2 are SGHDT and YYEEEE. J gave up 8 bases and V 1 base, and 7 bases lay outside the gene matches. This CDR3 is built from 15 residues. The CDR3 bases are TGTGCCAGCAGCTTGATTAGCGGGAGTATATATGAGCAGTTCTTC. Translation gives CASSLISGSIYEQFF.

The rearrangement links TRBV6-6 to TRBJ2-7; 10 positions agree with TRBD2. Per the germline V gene, CDR1 is MNHNY and CDR2 is SVGAGI (reference sequence). The CDR3 contains 15 residues. V lost 6 bases and J lost 12; bases outside the gene matches: 17. In nucleotides, the CDR3 is TGTGCCAGCAGCCCACTAGCGGGAATGGGGAGCAGGCGGTACTTC. Amino acid sequence: CASSPLAGMGSRRYF.

This chain uses TRBV30 with TRBJ1-6; a possible D gene is TRBD1 (5 bases). CDR3 length: 12 amino acids. The V end was cut by 0 bases, the J end by 11 bases, with 8 bases between. Germline-derived CDR1 and CDR2 are GTSNPN and SVGIG (reference sequence). CDR3 sequence: CAWSVTGPPLHF. CDR3 nucleotides: TGTGCCTGGAGTGTAACAGGTCCACCCCTCCACTTT. Variable domain in full (rest from reference TRBV30 and TRBJ1-6): SQTIHQWPATLVQPVGSPLSLECTVEGTSNPNLYWYRQAAGRGLQLLFYSVGIGQISSEVPQNLSASRPQDRQFILSSKKLLLSDSGFYLCAWSVTGPPLHFGNGTRLTVT.

The gene calls are TRBV28 and TRBJ1-2; D is ambiguous. CDR1 and CDR2 from the germline V gene are MDHEN and SYDVKM. The CDR3 is 14 residues long. Trimming took off 4 bases at V and 4 bases at J, with 13 bases between the two ends. CDR3 residues: CASSSGSTTYGYTF. The CDR3 DNA reads as TGTGCCAGCAGTTCCGGCAGCACAACCTATGGCTACACCTTC.

The J gene is TRBJ1-1, the V gene TRBV16; D possibly corresponds to TRBD1 (5 bases). Per the germline V gene, CDR1 is KGHSY and CDR2 is FQNENV. This CDR3 is built from 13 residues. The germline V and J ends were trimmed by 4 bases and 8 bases, with 14 bases remaining between them. CDR3 in amino acids: CASSLRGGGEAFF. In DNA, the CDR3 is TGTGCCAGCAGCCTCCGCGGGGGGGGAGAAGCTTTCTTT.

The V and J genes are TRBV2 and TRBJ1-1; the D gene is possibly TRBD1 (5 bases). V was clipped by 6 bases and J by 3 bases, with 14 bases between them. This CDR3 is built from 14 residues. Germline V gene sequence: CDR1 SNHLY, CDR2 FYNNEI. This CDR3 is CASSIRASDTEAFF. DNA for the CDR3: TGTGCCAGCAGCATCAGGGCGTCGGACACTGAAGCTTTCTTT.

The chain combines TRBV9 with TRBJ2-3; D gene unclear. Germline CDR1 reads SGDLS; CDR2 reads YYNGEE. Trimming cost V 5 bases and J 0 bases, with 10 bases left between them. CDR3 length: 14 amino acids. The CDR3 spells CASSDHPSTDTQYF. In nucleotides, the CDR3 is TGTGCCAGCAGTGACCACCCTAGCACAGATACGCAGTATTTT.

The V and J genes are TRBV6-5 and TRBJ2-2; 10 bases agree with TRBD1. Germline V gene sequence: CDR1 MNHEY, CDR2 SVGAGI. With 8 bases clipped from V and 5 bases from J, the junction kept 5 bases outside the gene matches. The CDR3 covers 14 residues. The chain's CDR3 is CASQRQGATGELFF. In DNA, the CDR3 is TGTGCCAGCCAGAGACAGGGGGCGACCGGGGAGCTGTTTTTT.

The gene calls are TRBV18 and TRBJ2-3; 7 bases are shared with TRBD2. Germline loops: CDR1 KGHSH, CDR2 LQKENI. V trimming: 5 bases; J trimming: 4 bases; junction bases outside the gene matches: 6. The CDR3 runs 14 residues. CDR3 in amino acids: CASSLAGAADTQYF. The CDR3 DNA is TGTGCCAGCTCATTGGCGGGAGCGGCAGATACGCAGTATTTT.

The chain recombines TRBV9 with TRBJ2-2; 10 bases fit TRBD2. Unmatched junction bases numbered 18, after V lost 4 bases and J lost 9 bases. This CDR3 has 18 residues. Germline V lookup: CDR1 SGDLS, CDR2 YYNGEE. The CDR3 bases are TGTGCCAGCAGCACCGAAGGGGGGGTTCTAGCGGGAGCAAGGGAGCTGTTTTTT. This translates into CASSTEGGVLAGARELFF.

In DNA, the CDR3 is TGTGCCAGTACCTCGGACCCCGCAAGGGAAAAACTGTTTTTT. Amino acids: CASTSDPAREKLFF. V usage is TRBV19 and J usage is TRBJ1-4; no clear D gene. Germline V CDR1 and CDR2: LNHDA, SQIVND (reference sequence). Trimming cost V 7 bases and J 8 bases, with 17 bases left between them. The CDR3 has 14 amino acids.

The chain joins TRBV3-1 (or the pseudogene TRBV3-2) to TRBJ2-3; 8 nucleotides match TRBD2. V gave up 0 bases and J gave up 0 bases; unmatched junction bases: 2. The length of the CDR3 is 16 residues. Per germline, CDR1 LGHDT and CDR2 YNNKEL (reference sequence). CDR3 residues: CASSQDSSGSTDTQYF. CDR3 nucleotides: TGTGCCAGCAGCCAAGATTCTAGCGGGAGCACAGATACGCAGTATTTT.

The CDR3 loop reads CASSTTGTGTEQYF. CDR3 sequence (DNA): TGTGCCAGTAGTACGACCGGGACAGGGACCGAGCAGTACTTC. V gene TRBV19 combines with J gene TRBJ2-7; 9 positions match TRBD1. The CDR3 spans 14 residues. V was pared by 4 bases and J by 6 bases, with 7 bases of the junction left unmatched. Germline V lookup: CDR1 LNHDA, CDR2 SQIVND (reference sequence).

This clone came up a few times. The chain has TRBV5-8 and TRBJ2-5, with a possible D match to TRBD1 (5 bases). The length of the CDR3 is 12 residues. V dropped 6 bases and J dropped 5 bases, with 11 bases sitting between them. Germline V gene sequence: CDR1 SGHTS, CDR2 YDEGEE. The DNA of the CDR3 is TGTGCCAGCATTCAGGGCTGGGAGACCCAGTACTTC. Protein product: CASIQGWETQYF.

The chain couples TRBV14 to TRBJ2-1; D possibly matches TRBD1 or TRBD2 (5 bases each). Trimming took 4 bases from V and 0 from J, leaving 16 bases between them. CDR3 length: 17 amino acids. Germline CDR1 is SGHDN and CDR2 is FVKESK. CDR3 amino acids: CASSLRMGVPSYNEQFF. The CDR3, as DNA: TGTGCCAGCAGCCTCAGGATGGGGGTCCCCTCCTACAATGAGCAGTTCTTC.

In its sample, this clone was seen once. J is TRBJ2-2 and V is TRBV7-6; TRBD2 matches 13 bases. This CDR3 comprises 16 residues. Germline trimming cut 4 bases from V and 7 bases from J; bases unmatched to any gene: 6. Germline CDR1 and CDR2: SGHVS and FNYEAQ. CDR3 loop: CASSSNRLAGGGELFF. CDR3 in DNA: TGTGCCAGCAGCTCCAACCGACTAGCGGGGGGCGGGGAGCTGTTTTTT.

The J gene is TRBJ1-1, the V gene TRBV6-5; D might be TRBD1 (6 bases). This CDR3 region has 14 residues. V was trimmed by 4 bases and J by 7 bases, leaving 16 bases between them. Germline V gene sequence: CDR1 MNHEY, CDR2 SVGAGI. The CDR3 nucleotides read TGTGCCAGCAGTTCATGGGGGACAAGGGGTGAAGCTTTCTTT. Protein sequence: CASSSWGTRGEAFF.

This chain uses TRBV28 with TRBJ2-2; D is uncertain. This CDR3 region has 12 residues. The germline V gene encodes CDR1 MDHEN and CDR2 SYDVKM. V was clipped by 2 bases and J by 8 bases, with 6 bases between them. CDR3 sequence reads: CASSLPNGELFF. The CDR3 DNA follows: TGTGCCAGCAGTTTACCCAATGGGGAGCTGTTTTTT.

The chain uses TRBV5-1 and TRBJ2-3, with D perhaps TRBD2 (5 bases). Germline CDR1 and CDR2: SGHRS and YFSETQ. The CDR3 has 14 amino acids. The V gene lost 0 bases and the J gene lost 6 bases, with 11 bases spanning the gap. The CDR3 protein is CASSLGELRDTQYF. The DNA for the CDR3 is TGCGCCAGCAGCTTGGGGGAGTTAAGGGATACGCAGTATTTT.

Details on this clone: The sample holds other DNA sequences that translate to the same CDR3. This chain links TRBV5-4 with TRBJ1-3; no firm D call. Germline V CDR1 and CDR2: SGHNT, YYREEE (reference sequence). The CDR3 covers 12 residues. The V gene lost 5 bases and the J gene lost 3 bases, with 6 bases spanning the gap. The CDR3 is CASSLDGNTIYF. Written as DNA, the CDR3 is TGTGCCAGCAGTCTAGATGGAAACACCATATATTTT.

The CDR3 here is CSVSTGTNYGYTF. CDR3 bases: TGCAGCGTTTCGACAGGAACGAACTATGGCTACACCTTC. This sequence joins TRBV29-1 and TRBJ1-2, with D maybe TRBD1 (6 bases). This CDR3 comprises 13 residues. Germline CDR1 SQVTM, CDR2 ANQGSEA. The V gene lost 5 bases and the J gene lost 2 bases, with 12 bases spanning the gap.